What follows are 26 T cell receptor beta chains derived from one specimen sequenced in a study of identical twins. One entry per CDR3 protein, called by TCRdb with MiXCR from the 5' RACE reads. The sample consists of some 1,700,000 distinct CDR3 sequences, around 33% of them appearing once. Sequences were obtained from cord blood. The source of these receptors is a newborn girl in good health.

Remarks on this clonotype: It may be a read error: a sequence one base away is much more abundant. This chain connects TRBV9 to TRBJ2-1; D unclear. The end of the DNA fits TRBJ2-7 better, so the J call may be wrong. CDR1 is SGDLS, CDR2 YYNGEE, per germline. This CDR3 region has 18 residues. DNA of the CDR3: TGTGCCAGCAGCGTAGAGGGTTTAAGGGTTCGCTCCTACAATGAGCAGTACTTC. Residues: CASSVEGLRVRSYNEQYF.

This clonotype was detected a few times. The gene calls are TRBV7-8 and TRBJ2-7, with D possibly TRBD1 on 6 matching bases. Germline V gives CDR1 SGHVS, CDR2 FQNEAQ. Deletions cut 4 bases from V and 2 bases from J, with 12 bases between. The CDR3 runs to 14 residues. CDR3 DNA: TGTGCCAGCAGCTATAACAGGGTGGCCTACGAGCAGTACTTC. This translates into CASSYNRVAYEQYF.

The chain couples TRBV20-1 to TRBJ1-5, with 9 bases aligning to TRBD1. The CDR3 totals 14 residues. Trimming took 4 bases from V and 4 from J; bases not matched to a gene: 5. Germline V CDR1 and CDR2: DFQATT, SNEGSKA (reference sequence). The CDR3 reads CSATTGTGNQPQHF. CDR3 DNA: TGCAGTGCTACCACCGGGACAGGGAATCAGCCCCAGCATTTT.

This clonotype was counted ten times or more. This chain links TRBV29-1 with TRBJ2-1; D is undetermined. Trimming pared 5 bases from V and 4 bases from J, leaving 9 bases between. The CDR3 length is 12 residues. Germline loops: CDR1 SQVTM, CDR2 ANQGSEA. The CDR3 sequence: CSVLERYNEQFF. CDR3 nucleotides: TGCAGCGTTCTAGAACGGTACAATGAGCAGTTCTTC.

This clonotype appeared many times. The V and J genes are TRBV20-1 and TRBJ1-6; D gene ambiguous. The CDR3 is 15 residues long. Germline assignment: CDR1 DFQATT and CDR2 SNEGSKA (reference sequence). Trimming removed 0 bases from V and 0 bases from J, with 6 bases in between. CDR3 in amino acids: CSARDRSSYNSPLHF. Written as DNA, the CDR3 is TGCAGTGCTAGAGACAGGAGCTCCTATAATTCACCCCTCCACTTT.

This clonotype was picked up one time. This chain joins TRBV12-3 or TRBV12-4 and TRBJ1-1, with D possibly matching TRBD1 (5 bases). Deletions cut 5 bases from V and 5 bases from J, with 18 bases between. The CDR3 runs 15 residues. CDR3 amino acids: CASSAGRGIETEAFF. The CDR3 bases are TGTGCCAGCAGTGCTGGTCGGGGCATTGAAACTGAAGCTTTCTTT.

This clonotype was detected ten times or more. The chain is built from TRBV29-1 and TRBJ1-2, with TRBD1 matching 9 bases. The V gene end was trimmed by 6 bases and the J gene end by 8 bases; junction bases not matched to a gene: 7. Germline values: CDR1 SQVTM, CDR2 ANQGSEA. This CDR3 is 12 amino acids long. CDR3 sequence: CSVSDRGRGYTF. The CDR3 bases are TGCAGCGTCTCGGACAGGGGACGGGGCTACACCTTC.

This clonotype was observed many times. The chain uses TRBV3-1 and TRBJ1-5; D gene unclear. The CDR3 contains 14 residues. V was cut by 3 bases and J by 0 bases, with 6 bases left in between. Germline V CDR1 and CDR2: LGHDT, YNNKEL (reference sequence). The CDR3 reads CASSHSYSNQPQHF. CDR3 DNA: TGTGCCAGCAGCCACTCGTATAGCAATCAGCCCCAGCATTTT. Variable domain in full (rest from reference TRBV3-1 and TRBJ1-5): DTAVSQTPKYLVTQMGNDKSIKCEQNLGHDTMYWYKQDSKKFLKIMFSYNNKELIINETVPNRFSPKSPDKAHLNLHINSLELGDSAVYFCASSHSYSNQPQHFGDGTRLSIL.

This clonotype has a handful of counts. The chain links TRBV5-1 to TRBJ2-4, with a weak D call TRBD1 (6 bases). The V end lost 8 bases, the J end lost 0 bases, and 9 bases lay between the germline ends. CDR1 is SGHRS and CDR2 is YFSETQ in the germline V gene. The CDR3 is 13 amino acids. The CDR3 sequence is CASWDIAKNIQYF. CDR3 DNA: TGCGCCAGTTGGGACATAGCCAAAAACATTCAGTACTTC.

V gene TRBV12-3 or TRBV12-4 combines with J gene TRBJ2-3; no definite D call. The CDR3 totals 12 residues. Trimming cost V 0 bases and J 8 bases, with 6 bases left between them. The CDR3 DNA reads TGTGCCAGCAGTTTAGCGCAGCTTACGCAGTATTTT. Translation gives CASSLAQLTQYF.

This clonotype was observed a few times. The rearrangement joins TRBV20-1 to TRBJ1-2; D ambiguous. The CDR3 sequence is 12 residues long. Deletions cut 4 bases from V and 4 bases from J, with 10 bases between. In germline, CDR1 is DFQATT, CDR2 SNEGSKA (reference sequence). The CDR3 reads CSATGLLYGYTF. The CDR3 region has the DNA TGCAGTGCTACCGGGCTCCTCTATGGCTACACCTTC.

V gene TRBV7-2 combines with J gene TRBJ2-2; D possibly corresponds to TRBD2 (5 bases). The CDR3 sequence is 15 residues long. Trimming pared 4 bases from V and 1 base from J, leaving 10 bases between. CDR1 is SGHTA, CDR2 FQGNSA, per germline. This CDR3 is CASSSTRVNTGELFF. The CDR3 DNA is TGTGCCAGCAGCTCTACTAGGGTGAACACCGGGGAGCTGTTTTTT.

This clonotype was seen repeatedly, ten times or more. The chain links TRBV29-1 to TRBJ2-1; TRBD2 matches 7 bases. V shed 3 bases and J 2 bases; nucleotides not matched to a gene: 4. The CDR3 has 14 residues. The germline CDR1 and CDR2 sequences are SQVTM and ANQGSEA. CDR3 loop: CSVEREGAYNEQFF. The CDR3 DNA follows: TGCAGCGTTGAGAGGGAGGGAGCCTACAATGAGCAGTTCTTC.

This chain connects TRBV13 to TRBJ2-5, with 7 nucleotides matching TRBD2. This CDR3 contains 13 residues. The germline V gene encodes CDR1 PRHDT and CDR2 FYEKMQ (reference sequence). Unmatched junction bases numbered 11, after V lost 5 bases and J lost 11 bases. This CDR3 is CASSPELANEQYF. The CDR3 DNA reads as TGTGCCAGCAGCCCCGAACTAGCGAATGAGCAGTACTTC.

This clonotype has just a few counts. The genes are TRBV7-9 and TRBJ2-3; a possible D gene is TRBD1 (6 bases). The germline V gene has CDR1 SEHNR and CDR2 FQNEAQ (reference sequence). The length of the CDR3 is 16 residues. Between the trimmed V and J ends, which lost 5 bases and 4 bases, there was a span of 19 bases. The CDR3 coding sequence is TGTGCCAGCAGCCCCGGGTACAGGGTTGAGGCAGATACGCAGTATTTT. Encoded protein: CASSPGYRVEADTQYF.

The CDR3 loop reads CASGGRWAFF. Written as DNA, the CDR3 is TGTGCCAGCGGGGGACGTTGGGCTTTCTTT. The chain couples TRBV25-1 to TRBJ1-1; D possibly corresponds to TRBD1 (5 bases). V gave up 8 bases and J gave up 11 bases, with 12 bases separating them. Germline V gives CDR1 MGHDK, CDR2 SYGVNS. This CDR3 has 10 residues.

The chain is built from TRBV18 and TRBJ2-1, with a possible D match to TRBD2 (5 bases). CDR3 length: 16 amino acids. Germline assignment: CDR1 KGHSH and CDR2 LQKENI. Between the trimmed V and J ends, which lost 0 bases and 0 bases, there was a span of 9 bases. The CDR3 sequence is CASSPPERRSYNEQFF. CDR3 coding DNA: TGTGCCAGCTCACCACCGGAGCGGCGCTCCTACAATGAGCAGTTCTTC.

J is TRBJ2-7 and V is TRBV21-1; the D call TRBD1 from the table was never checked on the DNA. TRBV21-1 is deemed a pseudogene. The CDR3 sequence is 14 residues long. In DNA, the CDR3 is TGTGCCAGCAGCAAAAGTATCCAGGGTTACGAGCAGTACTTC. Protein product: CASSKSIQGYEQYF.

This clonotype has a single count. This chain uses TRBV3-1 with TRBJ2-2; possibly TRBD1 or TRBD2 for D (5 bases each). Germline V gene sequence: CDR1 LGHDT, CDR2 YNNKEL (reference sequence). Trimming removed 7 bases from V and 5 bases from J, with 17 bases in between. The CDR3 is 15 amino acids. The CDR3 coding sequence is TGTGCCAGCAATACCGGGACCCTGGCTACCGGGGAGCTGTTTTTT. Encoded protein: CASNTGTLATGELFF. The full variable domain, completed using reference TRBV3-1 and TRBJ2-2, is DTAVSQTPKYLVTQMGNDKSIKCEQNLGHDTMYWYKQDSKKFLKIMFSYNNKELIINETVPNRFSPKSPDKAHLNLHINSLELGDSAVYFCASNTGTLATGELFFGEGSRLTVL.

The V and J genes are TRBV2 and TRBJ2-7; perhaps D is TRBD1 or TRBD2 (6 bases each). This CDR3 contains 18 residues. Trimming cost V 5 bases and J 2 bases, with 25 bases left between them. Germline V lookup: CDR1 SNHLY, CDR2 FYNNEI. CDR3 in DNA: TGTGCCAGCAGTCGGTTACTAACAGGGAGGTTGGCCACCTACGAGCAGTACTTC. Protein sequence: CASSRLLTGRLATYEQYF.

The chain couples TRBV5-1 to TRBJ2-3, with TRBD2 matching over 7 bases. The J segment lost 0 bases and the V segment lost 3 bases, leaving 7 bases of the junction unmatched. The germline gives CDR1 SGHRS, CDR2 YFSETQ. CDR3 length: 16 amino acids. The CDR3, as DNA: TGCGCCAGCAGCTCGACTGGGGGGGTTAGCACAGATACGCAGTATTTT. Translated: CASSSTGGVSTDTQYF.

J is TRBJ2-5 and V is TRBV4-1; D may be TRBD2 (6 bases). With 0 bases removed from V and 9 bases from J, the gap between germline ends came to 14 bases. CDR1 and CDR2 from the germline V gene are MGHRA and YSYEKL. The CDR3 consists of 14 residues. DNA of the CDR3: TGCGCCAGCAGCCAAGATCAGGTAGCGGATTCCCAGTACTTC. Its protein is CASSQDQVADSQYF.

The chain has TRBV3-1 and TRBJ1-4; TRBD1 aligns across 8 bases. J gave up 8 bases and V 0 bases, and 8 bases lay outside the gene matches. Germline CDR1 LGHDT, CDR2 YNNKEL (reference sequence). CDR3 size: 16 residues. CDR3 residues: CASSQDSGTGPEKLFF. The CDR3 coding sequence is TGTGCCAGCAGCCAAGACTCCGGGACAGGCCCAGAAAAACTGTTTTTT. Supplemented by reference TRBV3-1 and TRBJ1-4, the full variable domain reads DTAVSQTPKYLVTQMGNDKSIKCEQNLGHDTMYWYKQDSKKFLKIMFSYNNKELIINETVPNRFSPKSPDKAHLNLHINSLELGDSAVYFCASSQDSGTGPEKLFFGSGTQLSVL.

At least ten counts were recorded for this clonotype. The genes are TRBV3-1 and TRBJ1-4; D is undetermined. Germline V gene sequence: CDR1 LGHDT, CDR2 YNNKEL (reference sequence). The V and J ends lost 4 bases and 0 bases respectively, with 6 bases between them. The CDR3 has 14 amino acids. DNA for the CDR3: TGTGCCAGCAGCCCCGGGACAACTAATGAAAAACTGTTTTTT. Translation: CASSPGTTNEKLFF.

The V gene is TRBV12-3 or TRBV12-4, the J gene TRBJ2-3, with 13 bases aligning to TRBD2. With 9 bases clipped from V and 0 bases from J, the junction kept 6 bases outside the gene matches. The CDR3 consists of 16 residues. CDR3 nucleotide sequence: TGTGCCAGAAGTCCGGGACTAGCGGGGAGCACAGATACGCAGTATTTT. This sequence encodes CARSPGLAGSTDTQYF.

This clonotype turned up a few times. V gene TRBV28 combines with J gene TRBJ2-4, with 8 nucleotides matching TRBD2. The V gene's germline CDR1 is MDHEN and CDR2 SYDVKM. CDR3 length: 15 amino acids. With 6 bases clipped from V and 6 bases from J, the junction kept 10 bases outside the gene matches. The CDR3 loop reads CASSPGTRSPNIQYF. CDR3 sequence (DNA): TGTGCCAGCAGCCCTGGGACTAGATCCCCAAACATTCAGTACTTC.